This T cell receptor beta chain derives from a study of blood T cell repertoires in COVID-19. Study background: There were acute and convalescent COVID-19 samples, and they came from the United States, Italy and Spain. Sample material is recorded as cDNA or gDNA derived from T cells, B-cell-depleted T cells, or PBMCs.

In the original workflow: Reference gene primer amplification in the assay estimated nucleated cell counts. Sequenced by immunoSEQ multiplex PCR; TCRdb stores in-frame clones only, minus some. V, J and clone size are those of that table, while D and trimming were read from the DNA. The sample shows tens of thousands of clones, around 89% of them seen only once. Trimming cost V 4 bases and J 11 bases; bases outside gene matches: 11. Germline V lookup: CDR1 LNHNV, CDR2 YYDKDF (reference sequence). The CDR3 is 14 residues long. Sequencing was performed on peripheral blood. The rearrangement joins TRBV15 to TRBJ1-2, with 9 bases aligning to TRBD1. The source is a human donor in a cohort sampled during active COVID-19. In DNA form, the CDR3 reads TGTGCCACCAGCAACGGTAGAGGACAGGGGAGTTACACCTTC. Amino acids: CATSNGRGQGSYTF.